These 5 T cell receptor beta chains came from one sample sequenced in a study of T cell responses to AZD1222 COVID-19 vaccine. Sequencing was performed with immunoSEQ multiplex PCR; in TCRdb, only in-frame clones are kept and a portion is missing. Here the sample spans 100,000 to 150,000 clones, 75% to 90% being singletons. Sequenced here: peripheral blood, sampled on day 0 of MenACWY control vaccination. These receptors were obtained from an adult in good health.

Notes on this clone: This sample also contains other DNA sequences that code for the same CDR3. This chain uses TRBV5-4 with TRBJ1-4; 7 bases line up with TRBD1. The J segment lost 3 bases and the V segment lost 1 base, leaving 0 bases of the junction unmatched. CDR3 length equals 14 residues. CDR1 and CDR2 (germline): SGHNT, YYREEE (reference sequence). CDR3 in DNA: TGTGCCAGCAGCTTGCAGGGGGCTAATGAAAAACTGTTTTTT. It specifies CASSLQGANEKLFF.

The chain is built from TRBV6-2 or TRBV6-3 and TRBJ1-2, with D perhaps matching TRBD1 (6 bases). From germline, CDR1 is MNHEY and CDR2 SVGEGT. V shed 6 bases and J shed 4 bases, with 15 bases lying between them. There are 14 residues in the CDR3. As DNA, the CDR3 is TGTGCCAGCAGCCGTAGACAGGACTTCTATGGCTACACCTTC. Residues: CASSRRQDFYGYTF.

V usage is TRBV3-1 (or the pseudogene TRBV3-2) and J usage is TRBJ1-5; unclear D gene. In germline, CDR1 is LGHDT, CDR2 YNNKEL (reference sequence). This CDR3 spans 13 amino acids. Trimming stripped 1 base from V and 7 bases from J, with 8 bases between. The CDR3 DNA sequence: TGTGCCAGCAGCCAAGCCCATCAGCAGCCCCAGCATTTT. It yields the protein CASSQAHQQPQHF.

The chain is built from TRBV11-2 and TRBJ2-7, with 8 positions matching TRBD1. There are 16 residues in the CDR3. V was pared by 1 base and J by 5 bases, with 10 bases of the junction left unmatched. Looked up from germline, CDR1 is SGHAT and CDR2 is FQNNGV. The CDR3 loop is CASSLGGRGLRNEQYF. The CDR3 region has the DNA TGTGCCAGCAGCTTAGGAGGCAGGGGGCTTCGGAACGAGCAGTACTTC.

The CDR3 region has the DNA TGTGCCAGCAGCTTGGGGGACAACTCTCGCCGGTACCAAGAGACCCAGTACTTC. Protein product: CASSLGDNSRRYQETQYF. This rearrangement joins TRBV7-9 to TRBJ2-5, with D possibly TRBD1 on 6 matching bases. CDR3 length: 18 amino acids. CDR1 is SEHNR, CDR2 FQNEAQ, per germline (reference sequence). The V and J ends lost 3 bases and 0 bases respectively, with 20 bases between them.